This T cell receptor beta chain stems from a study of glioma-infiltrating T cells. The iRepertoire nested amplicon-rescue multiplex PCR amplified TCR alpha and beta CDR3s from RNA. Input was about 85-400 ng of tissue mRNA or PBMC total RNA. TCRdb reprocessed the multiplex PCR reads via MiXCR and lists one record per CDR3 protein. The sample shows roughly 120,000 distinct CDR3 sequences, 20% to 25% of them seen only once. Overall study findings and caveats: Non-neoplastic patients had below-expected tissue-blood divergence, while all gliomas exceeded expectation.

In its sample, this clonotype was seen a few times. Its specificity is unknown. The CDR3 covers 18 residues. Germline V CDR1 and CDR2: LNHDA, SQIVND (reference sequence). J was trimmed by 3 bases and V by 2 bases; bases with no gene match: 12. This TCR came from a human donor with low-grade glioma or glioblastoma, undergoing nonglioma brain surgery, or in good health (not recorded which). The rearrangement joins TRBV19 to TRBJ2-7; TRBD1 matches 11 bases. Sequenced sample: glioma tissue, nonneoplastic brain tissue, or PBMCs (not recorded which). CDR3 amino acids: CASSIPGQGVNILYEQYF. The CDR3 coding sequence is TGTGCCAGTAGTATACCGGGACAGGGGGTCAATATCCTCTACGAGCAGTACTTC.